This T cell receptor beta chain was recovered during a study of cytomegalovirus exposure and HLA in healthy donors. PCR was performed using 60 Vbeta and 13 Jbeta primers. The repertoire was sequenced with immunoSEQ multiplex PCR; TCRdb's copy has only in-frame clones and lacks some. Of some 76,000 clones detected, approximately 84% appear once; the ten largest clones hold 2.4%. V lost 0 bases to trimming and J lost 10 bases, with 15 bases between them. This CDR3 comprises 14 residues. Per germline, CDR1 LNHNV and CDR2 YYDKDF (reference sequence). This TCR came from a woman aged 45-65 years in good health and CMV-seronegative. The sequencing input was PBMCs. The V and J genes are TRBV15 and TRBJ1-1; no clear D gene. Here the CDR3 DNA reads TGTGCCACCAGCAGAGATGAGGGAGGGAAAGGAGCTTTCTTT. This sequence encodes CATSRDEGGKGAFF.